The clone carrying this TCR beta chain was seen only a few times. This entry comes from a study of shared clonotypes between healthy human individuals. Germline V gene data show CDR1 as MNHEY and CDR2 as SVGAGI. Trimming shortened V by 6 bases and J by 1 base, and 6 bases separated the two germline ends. This CDR3 spans 13 amino acids. At a deep level, the assay was run. Only in-frame clones appear in the TCRdb table, and some are missing; sequencing was by immunoSEQ multiplex PCR. The table lists approximately 110,000 clones, approximately 65% of them singletons, with around 24% in the top ten. The V and J genes are TRBV6-5 and TRBJ2-2; D unclear. Sequenced material: memory CD8+ T cells sorted from blood. The subset is: CD45RO+ cells pooled with CCR7-negative TemRA cells. The sequence derives from a woman in her 30s in good health. CDR3 sequence: CASRRGNTGELFF. For the CDR3, the DNA is TGTGCCAGCAGGCGAGGGAACACCGGGGAGCTGTTTTTT.